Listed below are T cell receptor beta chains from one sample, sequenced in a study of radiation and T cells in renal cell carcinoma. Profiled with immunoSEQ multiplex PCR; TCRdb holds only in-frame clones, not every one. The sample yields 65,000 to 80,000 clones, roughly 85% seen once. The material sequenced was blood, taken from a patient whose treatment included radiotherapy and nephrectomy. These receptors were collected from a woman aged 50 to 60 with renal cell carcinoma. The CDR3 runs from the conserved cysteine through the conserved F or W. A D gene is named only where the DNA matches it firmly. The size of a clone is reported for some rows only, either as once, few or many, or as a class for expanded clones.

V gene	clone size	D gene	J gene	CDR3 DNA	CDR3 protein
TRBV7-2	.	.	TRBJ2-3	TGTGCCAGCAGCCCTAGCGGCACAGATACGCAGTATTTT	CASSPSGTDTQYF
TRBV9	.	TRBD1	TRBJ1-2	TGTGCCAGCACTCCCGCCCAGGGGGTGGGACTCTATGGCTACACCTTC	CASTPAQGVGLYGYTF
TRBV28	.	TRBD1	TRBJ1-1	TGTGCCAGCAGTTTCCGGACAGGGGGCCTTGCAGCTTTCTTT	CASSFRTGGLAAFF
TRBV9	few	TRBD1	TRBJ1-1	TGTGCCAGCAGCAACGGACAGGGAACTTTCTTT	CASSNGQGTFF
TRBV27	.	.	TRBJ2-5	TGTGCCAGCAGTCGACCTCCGGGGACCCAGTACTTC	CASSRPPGTQYF
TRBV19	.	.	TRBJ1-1	TGTGCCAGTAGTATCGGGTACACTGAAGCTTTCTTT	CASSIGYTEAFF
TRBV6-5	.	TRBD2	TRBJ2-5	TGTGCCAGCAGACTCAGCGGGGTACAAGAGACCCAGTACTTC	CASRLSGVQETQYF
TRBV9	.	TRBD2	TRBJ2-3	TGTGCCAGCAGCGTATTTCCTAGCGGGAGCAACACAGATACGCAGTATTTT	CASSVFPSGSNTDTQYF
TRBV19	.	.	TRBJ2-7	TGTGCCAGTAGTTATCGCCAGAGCTCCTACGAGCAGTACTTC	CASSYRQSSYEQYF
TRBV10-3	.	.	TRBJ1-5	TGTGCCATCAGTGAGAGGCGGCAGGACGGATACAATCAGCCCCAGCATTTT	CAISERRQDGYNQPQHF
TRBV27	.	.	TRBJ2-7	TGTGCCAGCGCAGGGGGGGACTCCTACGAGCAGTACTTC	CASAGGDSYEQYF
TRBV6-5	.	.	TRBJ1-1	TGTGCCAGCATCGAGGAGGGCGGCTATGAAGCTTTCTTT	CASIEEGGYEAFF
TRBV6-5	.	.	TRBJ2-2	TGTGCCAGCAGTCCCCAGCGGACGAACACCGGGGAGCTGTTTTTT	CASSPQRTNTGELFF
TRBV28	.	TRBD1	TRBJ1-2	TGTGCCAGCAGTTCAACAGGGGGCATCGGAGGTGGCTACACCTTC	CASSSTGGIGGGYTF
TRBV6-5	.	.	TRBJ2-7	TGTGCCAGCAGTTCACGACTAGGCCTAGTCGAGCAGTACTTC	CASSSRLGLVEQYF
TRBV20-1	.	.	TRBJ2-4	TGCAGTGCTGCCCCAGAGGTCGACCAGTACTTC	CSAAPEVDQYF
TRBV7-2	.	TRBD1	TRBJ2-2	TGTGCCAGCAGCTTAGTCGCGTCAGGGGGCACCGGGGAGCTGTTTTTT	CASSLVASGGTGELFF
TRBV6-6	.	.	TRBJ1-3	TGTGCCAGCAGCCCACTTTATTTT	CASSPLYF
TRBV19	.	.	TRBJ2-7	TGTGCCAGTAGTGAGACCGGGTTAACCTACGAGCAGTACTTC	CASSETGLTYEQYF
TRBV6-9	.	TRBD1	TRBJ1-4	TGTGCCAGCAGTCACCGGGACAGGGGGGAAAAACTGTTTTTT	CASSHRDRGEKLFF
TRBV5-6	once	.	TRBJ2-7	TGTGCCAGCAGCTCAAGGAACCGGGACTTTGGACCCTACGAGCAGTACTTC	CASSSRNRDFGPYEQYF
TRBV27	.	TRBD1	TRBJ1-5	TGTGCCAGCAGAAGAGACAGGGATGGCAATCAGCCCCAGCATTTT	CASRRDRDGNQPQHF
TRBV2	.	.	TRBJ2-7	TGTGCCAGCAGTGTATCCTACGAGCAGTACTTC	CASSVSYEQYF
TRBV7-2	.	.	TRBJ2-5	TGTGCCAGCAGTCGTCTGGGGGACGAGACCCAGTACTTC	CASSRLGDETQYF
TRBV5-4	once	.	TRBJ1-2	TGTGCCAGCAGCTTGGGACAGCTATATGGCTACACCTTC	CASSLGQLYGYTF
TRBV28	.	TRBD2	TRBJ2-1	TGTGCCACCACGGGAGGTAATGAGCAGTTCTTC	CATTGGNEQFF
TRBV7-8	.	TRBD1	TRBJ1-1	TGTGCCAGCAGCTTAGCTATTACAGGGGGCTTGGCTGAAGCTTTCTTT	CASSLAITGGLAEAFF
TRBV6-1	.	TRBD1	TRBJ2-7	TGTGCCAGCAGTGACCGGGACAGGGGGACGGGGCAGTACTTC	CASSDRDRGTGQYF
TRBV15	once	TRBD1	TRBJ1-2	TGTGCCACCAGCAGGCGACAGGGAACGGGCGGCTACACCTTC	CATSRRQGTGGYTF
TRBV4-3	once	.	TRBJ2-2	TGCGCCAGCAGCCAAGGCCCGGCCGGCGGGACGAACACCGGGGAGCTGTTTTTT	CASSQGPAGGTNTGELFF
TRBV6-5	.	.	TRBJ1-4	TGTGCCAGCAGTGAGGGGGTCCCGGGTGAAAAACTGTTTTTT	CASSEGVPGEKLFF
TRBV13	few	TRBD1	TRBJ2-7	TGTGCCAGCAGCCCGCGGACAGGGGGCTACGAGCAGTACTTC	CASSPRTGGYEQYF
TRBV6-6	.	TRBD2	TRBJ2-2	TGTGCCAGCAGTCTCCGGCGCGGGGGGTACACCGGGGAGCTGTTTTTT	CASSLRRGGYTGELFF
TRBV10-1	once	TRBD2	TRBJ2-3	TGCGCCAGCGGTCAAGCGGGAAGGGAGTATTTT	CASGQAGREYF
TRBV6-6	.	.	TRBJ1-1	TGTGCCAGCAGTTACAAGGCAGGGGTTAGTGAAGCTTTCTTT	CASSYKAGVSEAFF
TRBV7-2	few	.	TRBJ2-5	TGTGCCAGCAGCTTAGCCCGGCAAGAGACCCAGTACTTC	CASSLARQETQYF
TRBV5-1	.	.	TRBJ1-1	TGCGCCAGCAGCATACAGGCGGTAGACATGAACACTGAAGCTTTCTTT	CASSIQAVDMNTEAFF
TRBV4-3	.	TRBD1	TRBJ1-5	TGCGCCAGCAGCCAAGATTCGGGACAGCGGAATCAGCCCCAGCATTTT	CASSQDSGQRNQPQHF
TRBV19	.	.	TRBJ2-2	TGTGCCAGTAGTATTGCAAGAGCGAACACCGGGGAGCTGTTTTTT	CASSIARANTGELFF
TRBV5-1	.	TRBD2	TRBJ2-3	TGCGCCAGCCGGTCCCTAGGGACTAGCGGGGGCGCAGATACGCAGTATTTT	CASRSLGTSGGADTQYF
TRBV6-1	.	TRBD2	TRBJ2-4	TGTGCCAGCACGAACCCCCCCGGGAGGAATTTTCAGTACTTC	CASTNPPGRNFQYF
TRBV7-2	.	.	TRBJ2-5	TGTGCCAGCAGCTTAGGTCTTGAGACCCAGTACTTC	CASSLGLETQYF
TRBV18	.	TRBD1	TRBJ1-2	TGTGCCAGCTCACTGACAGGGCGGAGTGGCTACACCTTC	CASSLTGRSGYTF
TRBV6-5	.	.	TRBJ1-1	TGTGCCAGCAGTTACGACAGCCTGAACACTGAAGCTTTCTTT	CASSYDSLNTEAFF
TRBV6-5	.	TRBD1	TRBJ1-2	TGTGCCAGCAGTACGGGACAGTCCTATGGCTACACCTTC	CASSTGQSYGYTF
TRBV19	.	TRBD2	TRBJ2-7	TGTGCCAGTAGTATAGGGGCAACCTCATACAGCGGCGGGAGGCGCGAGCAGTACTTC	CASSIGATSYSGGRREQYF
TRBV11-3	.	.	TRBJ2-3	TGTGCCAGCAGCTTTCGGGGGGCCGGCACAGATACGCAGTATTTT	CASSFRGAGTDTQYF
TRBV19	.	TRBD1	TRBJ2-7	TGTGCCAGTAGTCGGGACAGGGCTTACGAGCAGTACTTC	CASSRDRAYEQYF
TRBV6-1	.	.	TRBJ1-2	TGTGCCAGCAGTGAACCGGGCAGGGATGGAGGCTACACCTTC	CASSEPGRDGGYTF
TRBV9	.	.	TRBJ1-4	TGTGCCAGCAGCGTAGCTCCCGGATTCGGTGAAAAACTGTTTTTT	CASSVAPGFGEKLFF
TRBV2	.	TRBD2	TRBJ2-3	TGTGCCAGCACCACGGGACTAGCGGGGGGCCAGGATACGCAGTATTTT	CASTTGLAGGQDTQYF
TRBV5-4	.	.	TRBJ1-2	TGTGCCAGCAGCTTGCCGGGACGTCGTGGCTACACCTTC	CASSLPGRRGYTF